The 25 T cell receptor beta chains given below trace back to one sample, sequenced in a study of blood T cell repertoires in COVID-19 (dated by TCRdb to about 2020). The library relied on the immunoSEQ multiplex PCR assay. TCRdb mirrors the immuneACCESS table, restricted to in-frame sequences. Some clones are absent from its copies; in checked studies, under half trace to an unresolved V gene, and the reason for the others is unknown. A total of just over 650,000 clones appear in this sample, approximately 90% of them only once. The top ten constitute 0.2% to 0.3% of the sample. Sequenced input: peripheral blood. Receptors were obtained from a woman aged 18-29 years with acute or convalescent COVID-19.

The chain uses TRBV4-1 and TRBJ2-1; TRBD1 is a possible D gene (6 bases). This CDR3 comprises 15 residues. Germline CDR1 is MGHRA and CDR2 is YSYEKL. V was cut by 6 bases and J by 5 bases, with 17 bases left in between. The CDR3 DNA is TGCGCCAGCAGTCTCTCAGGGGTAAGAAACAATGAGCAGTTCTTC. Its translation is CASSLSGVRNNEQFF.

CDR3 nucleotides: TGTGCCAGCTCACTCCGACTAGCGGGGGCCAATGAGCAGTTCTTC. It codes for CASSLRLAGANEQFF. V usage is TRBV18 and J usage is TRBJ2-1; 12 bases are a match to TRBD2. CDR1 and CDR2 from the germline V gene are KGHSH and LQKENI. J lost 6 bases, V lost 4 bases, and 4 bases had no gene match. CDR3 size: 15 residues.

The chain uses TRBV24-1 and TRBJ2-7; TRBD1 aligns across 7 bases. Trimming cost V 11 bases and J 0 bases; bases outside gene matches: 9. The CDR3 length is 14 residues. The V gene's germline CDR1 is KGHDR and CDR2 SFDVKD. The CDR3 DNA follows: TGTGCCAGATACAGGGGAATGTCCTCCTACGAGCAGTACTTC. Encoded protein: CARYRGMSSYEQYF.

The V call is TRBV27, the J call TRBJ1-5; a weak D match, TRBD1 (6 bases). The germline CDR1 and CDR2 sequences are MNHEY and SMNVEV (reference sequence). The length of the CDR3 is 12 residues. V lost 5 bases, J lost 8 bases, and 10 bases lay in between. The CDR3 DNA is TGTGCCAGCAGTCAACAGGGAGAGCCCCAGCATTTT. It encodes CASSQQGEPQHF.

The J gene is TRBJ1-1, the V gene TRBV5-5; D unclear. Germline V lookup: CDR1 SGHKS, CDR2 YYEKEE (reference sequence). V was trimmed by 0 bases and J by 5 bases, leaving 8 bases between them. The CDR3 has 13 residues. CDR3 region: CASSLGEGTEAFF. DNA of the CDR3: TGTGCCAGCAGCTTGGGGGAGGGTACTGAAGCTTTCTTT.

The chain recombines TRBV3-1 (or the pseudogene TRBV3-2) with TRBJ2-1; D is possibly TRBD2 (6 bases). The CDR3 length is 16 residues. In germline, CDR1 is LGHDT, CDR2 YNNKEL (reference sequence). V lost 4 bases and J 5 bases, leaving 18 bases between the germline ends. The chain's CDR3 is CASSRRPVGGHNEQFF. DNA for the CDR3: TGTGCCAGCAGCCGACGACCTGTGGGGGGTCACAATGAGCAGTTCTTC.

DNA for the CDR3: TGTGCCAGCAGTTACTTAAACAGGGACACAGATACGCAGTATTTT. Protein: CASSYLNRDTDTQYF. The chain has TRBV6-5 and TRBJ2-3; D possibly corresponds to TRBD1 (6 bases). The CDR3 has 15 residues. Trimming removed 1 base at V and 2 bases at J, with 10 bases between. CDR1 is MNHEY and CDR2 is SVGAGI in the germline V gene.

The chain recombines TRBV5-4 with TRBJ2-3; 7 bases agree with TRBD2. With V trimmed by 0 bases and J by 7 bases, 5 bases remained unmatched. Germline V gene sequence: CDR1 SGHNT, CDR2 YYREEE (reference sequence). The CDR3 is 14 residues long. CDR3 loop: CASSLGGGVNTQYF. The CDR3 region has the DNA TGTGCCAGCAGCTTGGGTGGGGGGGTAAATACGCAGTATTTT.

The genes are TRBV4-1 and TRBJ2-7; D is unclear. V lost 0 bases to trimming and J lost 0 bases, with 9 bases between them. The CDR3 has 15 amino acids. CDR1 MGHRA and CDR2 YSYEKL come from the germline V gene. CDR3 in amino acids: CASSQERSFSYEQYF. Here the CDR3 DNA reads TGCGCCAGCAGCCAAGAGCGAAGCTTCTCCTACGAGCAGTACTTC.

The chain employs TRBV11-2 and TRBJ2-3; a possible D gene is TRBD2 (6 bases). Trimming stripped 5 bases from V and 3 bases from J, with 15 bases between. The CDR3 contains 15 residues. Per germline, CDR1 SGHAT and CDR2 FQNNGV. DNA for the CDR3: TGTGCCAGCAGCCGGTGGGGAGGCAGTACAGATACGCAGTATTTT. Its protein product is CASSRWGGSTDTQYF.

The gene calls are TRBV13 and TRBJ2-5; 10 positions agree with TRBD1. The J segment lost 5 bases and the V segment lost 3 bases, leaving 3 bases of the junction unmatched. Germline V gene lookup returns CDR1 PRHDT and CDR2 FYEKMQ (reference sequence). The CDR3 consists of 14 residues. The CDR3 DNA reads TGTGCCAGCAGCTTGGGACAGGGGATGGAGACCCAGTACTTC. Translated, it gives CASSLGQGMETQYF. The full variable domain, in which reference TRBV13 and TRBJ2-5 provide the parts outside the CDR3, is AAGVIQSPRHLIKEKRETATLKCYPIPRHDTVYWYQQGPGQDPQFLISFYEKMQSDKGSIPDRFSAQQFSDYHSELNMSSLELGDSALYFCASSLGQGMETQYFGPGTRLLVL.

This chain connects TRBV5-1 to TRBJ2-5; 8 bases are a match to TRBD2. Per germline, CDR1 SGHRS and CDR2 YFSETQ. The CDR3 covers 21 residues. Trimming cost V 4 bases and J 5 bases; bases outside gene matches: 28. The CDR3 nucleotides read TGCGCCAGCAGCCCGTTTGGGGTGTTACTTCTAAGCGGGGGAGTTCTTGAGACCCAGTACTTC. This gives the protein CASSPFGVLLLSGGVLETQYF.

The genes are TRBV6-1 and TRBJ1-2; maybe TRBD1 (6 bases). V was clipped by 2 bases and J by 1 base, with 17 bases between them. The CDR3 length is 17 residues. CDR1 and CDR2 from the germline V gene are MNHNS and SASEGT. The DNA for the CDR3 is TGTGCCAGCAGTGAAAGGTCGACGGGACACCATAACTATGGCTACACCTTC. This codes for CASSERSTGHHNYGYTF.

The V gene is TRBV5-5, the J gene TRBJ2-2, with 9 bases lining up with TRBD2. Germline V gene data show CDR1 as SGHKS and CDR2 as YYEKEE (reference sequence). CDR3 size: 16 residues. After removal of 6 bases from V and 4 bases from J, the junction contained 10 bases not matched to a gene. The CDR3 nucleotides are TGTGCCAGCACCTCAACCGGGACTAGCCTCACCGGGGAGCTGTTTTTT. Protein sequence: CASTSTGTSLTGELFF.

This sequence joins TRBV5-6 and TRBJ1-1; D is unresolved. Trimming left V 0 bases short and J 8 bases short, with 5 bases between. Germline V gives CDR1 SGHDT, CDR2 YYEEEE. The CDR3 loop spans 11 amino acids. CDR3 DNA: TGTGCCAGCAGCTTGGTCCAGGAAGCTTTCTTT. Amino acids: CASSLVQEAFF.

This rearrangement joins TRBV11-2 to TRBJ1-1; a possible D gene is TRBD1 (5 bases). The CDR3 has 15 residues. From germline, CDR1 is SGHAT and CDR2 FQNNGV. V was shortened by 5 bases and J by 2 bases, with 15 bases between the two germline ends. The CDR3 DNA reads TGTGCCAGCAGCCTCCAGGGACTTACAAACACTGAAGCTTTCTTT. This gives the protein CASSLQGLTNTEAFF. The whole variable domain, remainder taken from reference TRBV11-2 and TRBJ1-1, is EAGVAQSPRYKIIEKRQSVAFWCNPISGHATLYWYQQILGQGPKLLIQFQNNGVVDDSQLPKDRFSAERLKGVDSTLKIQPAKLEDSAVYLCASSLQGLTNTEAFFGQGTRLTVV.

V is TRBV9 and J is TRBJ1-1; D is undetermined. V gave up 4 bases and J gave up 1 base, with 8 bases separating them. This CDR3 has 13 residues. CDR1 and CDR2 from the germline V gene are SGDLS and YYNGEE. CDR3 amino acids: CASSTGWNTEAFF. The CDR3, as DNA: TGTGCCAGCAGCACGGGTTGGAACACTGAAGCTTTCTTT.

This clone was detected once. The chain couples TRBV19 to TRBJ1-1; 8 nucleotides align to TRBD1. V lost 1 base to trimming and J lost 4 bases; unmatched junction nucleotides: 5. The CDR3 sequence is 15 residues long. Germline values: CDR1 LNHDA, CDR2 SQIVND (reference sequence). CDR3 DNA sequence: TGTGCCAGTAGTATAGCATCCGACAGGGGCACTGAAGCTTTCTTT. This encodes CASSIASDRGTEAFF.

The genes are TRBV30 and TRBJ1-2; 7 bases match TRBD1. The CDR3 is 15 residues long. CDR1 and CDR2 (germline): GTSNPN, SVGIG (reference sequence). V was pared by 0 bases and J by 7 bases, with 11 bases of the junction left unmatched. The CDR3 nucleotides are TGTGCCTGGAGTGTGGGTTGGAGGGGGCTGGGTGGCTACACCTTC. Its translation: CAWSVGWRGLGGYTF.

The chain couples TRBV7-8 to TRBJ2-1; D perhaps matches TRBD1 (6 bases). There are 15 residues in the CDR3. The germline gives CDR1 SGHVS, CDR2 FQNEAQ. V shed 1 base and J shed 3 bases, with 10 bases lying between them. CDR3 bases: TGTGCCAGCAGCTTAGTGGGGGCCGGCTACAATGAGCAGTTCTTC. As protein: CASSLVGAGYNEQFF.

This chain connects TRBV6-5 to TRBJ1-4; TRBD1 is a possible D gene (5 bases). V lost 0 bases to trimming and J lost 11 bases, with 13 bases between them. CDR1 MNHEY and CDR2 SVGAGI come from the germline V gene. This CDR3 is built from 14 residues. CDR3 DNA sequence: TGTGCCAGCAGTTACTCTTCTACAGGAGGGAAACTGTTTTTT. It specifies CASSYSSTGGKLFF.

The chain uses TRBV21-1 and TRBJ1-1. TRBV21-1 is classified as a pseudogene. CDR3 length: 15 residues. The CDR3 coding sequence is TGTGCCAGCATTCGGAGGGGAACAGATAACACTGAAGCTTTCTTT. It codes for CASIRRGTDNTEAFF.

This clone was recorded only once. The J gene is TRBJ2-7, the V gene TRBV27; the match to TRBD1 covers 10 bases. The CDR3 runs 14 residues. Trimming at V came to 5 bases and at J to 4 bases, leaving 5 bases not matched to a gene. Germline V lookup: CDR1 MNHEY, CDR2 SMNVEV (reference sequence). DNA for the CDR3: TGTGCCAGCAGTGTCACGGGACAGGGGTACGAGCAGTACTTC. Residues: CASSVTGQGYEQYF.

The V gene is TRBV7-9, the J gene TRBJ2-3; TRBD1 agrees at 9 bases. This CDR3 region has 16 residues. Germline CDR1 is SEHNR and CDR2 is FQNEAQ (reference sequence). V dropped 5 bases and J dropped 1; count of bases not matched to a gene: 7. For the CDR3, the DNA is TGTGCCAGCAGCACTGGACAGGGGATGGGCACAGATACGCAGTATTTT. As protein: CASSTGQGMGTDTQYF.

V and J are TRBV9 and TRBJ1-5, with D perhaps matching TRBD1 (6 bases). V was pared by 4 bases and J by 4 bases, with 9 bases between. Germline CDR1 is SGDLS and CDR2 is YYNGEE. The CDR3 loop spans 13 amino acids. The CDR3 is CASSSQGNQPQHF. The CDR3 DNA reads TGTGCCAGCAGCTCACAGGGAAATCAGCCCCAGCATTTT.